One sample yielded the 27 T cell receptor beta chains listed below, sequenced in a study of blood T cell repertoires in COVID-19 (dated by TCRdb to 2019 to 2021). Libraries were built with the immunoSEQ multiplex PCR assay. TCRdb stores this immuneACCESS table with in-frame sequences only. Part of the clones is absent; in the studies checked, under half of the shortfall reflects unresolved V genes, and no reason is known for the rest. The table for this sample lists around 140,000 clones; almost 85% of them were counted only once. About 1.5% of the sample belongs to the ten largest clones. Input material: peripheral blood. These receptors were taken from a man aged 55 to 69 with acute or convalescent COVID-19.

This chain joins TRBV19 and TRBJ2-2; TRBD1 matches 7 bases. The germline CDR1 and CDR2 sequences are LNHDA and SQIVND (reference sequence). CDR3 size: 15 residues. Trimming at V came to 4 bases and at J to 7 bases, leaving 9 bases not matched to a gene. CDR3 sequence (DNA): TGTGCCAGTAGTAACACAGGGGATAGTAGCGGGGAGCTGTTTTTT. Translating gives CASSNTGDSSGELFF.

Here the CDR3 DNA reads TGCGCCAGCAGCCAAGTACAGGGGAGGAACGAAAAACTGTTTTTT. It codes for CASSQVQGRNEKLFF. The V call is TRBV4-1, the J call TRBJ1-4, with 7 bases identical to TRBD1. V lost 1 base to trimming and J lost 8 bases; unmatched junction nucleotides: 7. This CDR3 has 15 residues. Germline V CDR1 and CDR2: MGHRA, YSYEKL.

This rearrangement joins TRBV6-6 to TRBJ2-7; D is uncertain. Germline V gene data show CDR1 as MNHNY and CDR2 as SVGAGI (reference sequence). The CDR3 extends over 13 amino acids. The V end was cut by 0 bases, the J end by 2 bases, with 5 bases between. CDR3 in DNA: TGTGCCAGCAGTTACTCTTCCACCTACGAGCAGTACTTC. It codes for CASSYSSTYEQYF.

The chain uses TRBV20-1 and TRBJ2-7, with no clear D. Between the trimmed V and J ends, which lost 6 bases and 8 bases, there was a span of 14 bases. Per germline, CDR1 DFQATT and CDR2 SNEGSKA (reference sequence). This CDR3 comprises 11 residues. DNA of the CDR3: TGCAGTGCATACTCCCGTCTCAAGCAGTACTTC. Protein sequence: CSAYSRLKQYF.

The chain links TRBV7-9 to TRBJ1-2; the D gene is possibly TRBD1 (5 bases). The V end lost 1 base, the J end lost 8 bases, and 14 bases lay between the germline ends. Germline CDR1 is SEHNR and CDR2 is FQNEAQ (reference sequence). The CDR3 contains 14 residues. In DNA form, the CDR3 reads TGTGCCAGCAGCTTAGTATCAGGGTCTAACGGCTACACCTTC. This gives the protein CASSLVSGSNGYTF.

The rearrangement links TRBV29-1 to TRBJ1-2, with no clear D. This CDR3 has 12 residues. Germline V gene sequence: CDR1 SQVTM, CDR2 ANQGSEA. Trimming shortened V by 2 bases and J by 0 bases, and 4 bases separated the two germline ends. CDR3: CSVETANYGYTF. For the CDR3, the DNA is TGCAGCGTTGAAACAGCTAACTATGGCTACACCTTC.

In DNA, the CDR3 is TGTGCCAGCAGTATACAGGGGAGGGAGACCCAGTACTTC. Protein: CASSIQGRETQYF. V usage is TRBV6-5 and J usage is TRBJ2-5, with D possibly TRBD1 on 7 matching bases. Per the germline V gene, CDR1 is MNHEY and CDR2 is SVGAGI. The germline V and J ends were trimmed by 5 bases and 5 bases, with 12 bases remaining between them. CDR3 length equals 13 residues.

The rearrangement joins TRBV6-4 to TRBJ2-2; 8 nucleotides match TRBD1. The CDR3 covers 15 residues. With 6 bases clipped from V and 0 bases from J, the junction kept 3 bases outside the gene matches. Germline V gene lookup returns CDR1 MRHNA and CDR2 SNTAGT. The CDR3 nucleotides are TGTGCCAGCAGCCAGGACAGGGCGAACACCGGGGAGCTGTTTTTT. Translation: CASSQDRANTGELFF.

This clone is a singleton in its sample. V and J are TRBV5-1 and TRBJ2-1, with 10 positions matching TRBD2. The CDR3 totals 17 residues. The V segment lost 4 bases and the J segment 8 bases; nucleotides outside the gene matches: 15. Germline CDR1 is SGHRS and CDR2 is YFSETQ. The CDR3 sequence is CASSARPSGSIIDEQFF. CDR3 DNA sequence: TGCGCCAGCAGCGCCCGGCCTAGCGGGAGTATTATCGATGAGCAGTTCTTC.

The chain joins TRBV5-1 to TRBJ2-3, with 8 bases aligning to TRBD1. After removal of 4 bases from V and 6 bases from J, the junction contained 25 bases not matched to a gene. From germline, CDR1 is SGHRS and CDR2 YFSETQ. There are 20 residues in the CDR3. CDR3 protein: CASSHRPGQVSPVRLDTQYF. The CDR3, as DNA: TGCGCCAGCAGCCATAGGCCGGGACAGGTTAGCCCGGTGAGGTTGGATACGCAGTATTTT.

The rearrangement uses TRBV11-2 and TRBJ2-7, with TRBD2 identical over 10 bases. This CDR3 contains 16 residues. Trimming removed 1 base from V and 4 bases from J; junction bases left unmatched: 7. CDR1 is SGHAT and CDR2 is FQNNGV in the germline V gene. The CDR3 DNA reads as TGTGCCAGCAGCTTAGGAACGGGACTAGCGAGGTACGAGCAGTACTTC. Translation gives CASSLGTGLARYEQYF.

The chain carries TRBV4-2 and TRBJ2-2, with 7 bases matching TRBD2. The germline V gene has CDR1 LGHNA and CDR2 YNFKEQ. The CDR3 is 19 residues long. The V gene end was trimmed by 0 bases and the J gene end by 0 bases; junction bases not matched to a gene: 10. Here the CDR3 DNA reads TGTGCCAGCAGCCAAGATATCGGCGGGAGTAGCCCGAACACCGGGGAGCTGTTTTTT. Translated: CASSQDIGGSSPNTGELFF.

This chain links TRBV24-1 with TRBJ2-7, with 8 bases aligning to TRBD1. The germline CDR1 and CDR2 sequences are KGHDR and SFDVKD. V lost 4 bases to trimming and J lost 1 base; unmatched junction nucleotides: 5. This CDR3 is built from 15 residues. In nucleotides, the CDR3 is TGTGCCACCAGTGAGACCGGGACAGGATCCTACGAGCAGTACTTC. Protein sequence: CATSETGTGSYEQYF.

The rearrangement links TRBV11-2 to TRBJ2-4, with a possible D match to TRBD1 (5 bases). Germline CDR1 and CDR2: SGHAT and FQNNGV. The CDR3 consists of 18 residues. V was trimmed by 5 bases and J by 0 bases, leaving 20 bases between them. CDR3 in DNA: TGTGCCAGCAGCCATGTACCCCGCAGGGCGGCAGCCAAAAACATTCAGTACTTC. This translates into CASSHVPRRAAAKNIQYF.

The sample holds one count of this clone. This sequence joins TRBV19 and TRBJ1-6, with 10 bases matching TRBD1. Germline CDR1 reads LNHDA; CDR2 reads SQIVND (reference sequence). After removal of 5 bases from V and 10 bases from J, the junction contained 5 bases not matched to a gene. The CDR3 covers 14 residues. CDR3 protein: CASSLGTGDSPLHF. DNA of the CDR3: TGTGCCAGTAGTCTCGGGACAGGGGACTCACCCCTCCACTTT.

The chain is built from TRBV27 and TRBJ1-4, with 7 bases matching TRBD1. Trimming cost V 4 bases and J 3 bases; bases outside gene matches: 5. Germline V gene lookup returns CDR1 MNHEY and CDR2 SMNVEV (reference sequence). CDR3 size: 15 residues. In DNA form, the CDR3 reads TGTGCCAGCAGTTCCCGGGACAGTTCTAATGAAAAACTGTTTTTT. It specifies CASSSRDSSNEKLFF.

The chain joins TRBV19 to TRBJ2-5, with 9 bases aligning to TRBD1. Germline-derived CDR1 and CDR2 are LNHDA and SQIVND (reference sequence). V lost 7 bases, J lost 3 bases, and 6 bases stayed unmatched. The CDR3 has 14 amino acids. The CDR3 spells CASNSRDREETQYF. CDR3 in DNA: TGTGCCAGTAATTCCCGGGACAGGGAAGAGACCCAGTACTTC.

The count of this clone is one. Here the CDR3 DNA reads TGTGCCAGCAGCCCCCCTCCGGGACAGGGAAATGAAAAACTGTTTTTT. Amino acid sequence: CASSPPPGQGNEKLFF. The chain links TRBV4-2 to TRBJ1-4; TRBD1 matches 9 bases. V trimming: 4 bases; J trimming: 5 bases; junction bases outside the gene matches: 8. The CDR3 spans 16 residues. CDR1 is LGHNA, CDR2 YNFKEQ, per germline.

The chain links TRBV3-1 (or the pseudogene TRBV3-2) to TRBJ2-7; 7 nucleotides match TRBD2. CDR3 length equals 14 residues. V was clipped by 1 base and J by 2 bases; unmatched bases: 2. Germline loops: CDR1 LGHDT, CDR2 YNNKEL (reference sequence). CDR3: CASSQAGGTYEQYF. CDR3 sequence (DNA): TGTGCCAGCAGCCAAGCGGGAGGTACCTACGAGCAGTACTTC.

V gene TRBV7-9 combines with J gene TRBJ2-1; 7 bases agree with TRBD2. This CDR3 region has 14 residues. Looked up from germline, CDR1 is SEHNR and CDR2 is FQNEAQ (reference sequence). Germline trimming cut 10 bases from V and 1 base from J; bases unmatched to any gene: 7. The DNA of the CDR3 is TGTGCCATCCCCCCTAGCGGATCCTACAATGAGCAGTTCTTC. Encoded protein: CAIPPSGSYNEQFF.

The chain is built from TRBV6-6 and TRBJ2-3; 11 bases line up with TRBD2. V lost 5 bases, J lost 4 bases, and 5 bases stayed unmatched. Looked up from germline, CDR1 is MNHNY and CDR2 is SVGAGI (reference sequence). CDR3 length: 15 amino acids. The CDR3 coding sequence is TGTGCCAGCAGTCGCGATAGCGGGGGGGCAGATACGCAGTATTTT. Translating gives CASSRDSGGADTQYF.

The chain uses TRBV27 and TRBJ1-6; 8 bases are a match to TRBD1. Germline CDR1 MNHEY, CDR2 SMNVEV (reference sequence). Trimming at V came to 6 bases and at J to 9 bases, leaving 10 bases not matched to a gene. This CDR3 region has 15 residues. CDR3 in amino acids: CASRKIRGLVSPLHF. The CDR3 nucleotides are TGTGCCAGCAGAAAAATCAGGGGGCTAGTTTCACCCCTCCACTTT.

The genes are TRBV19 and TRBJ2-7; the D gene is possibly TRBD1 (6 bases). The CDR3 contains 15 residues. Germline V gene sequence: CDR1 LNHDA, CDR2 SQIVND (reference sequence). V dropped 4 bases and J dropped 2 bases, with 15 bases sitting between them. The CDR3, as DNA: TGTGCCAGTAGTAAGAACAGGGACACCGCCTACGAGCAGTACTTC. Its translation: CASSKNRDTAYEQYF.

CDR3 in amino acids: CASGLPSGIFGFSEQFF. CDR3 nucleotides: TGTGCTAGTGGTTTGCCTAGCGGGATCTTCGGATTCAGCGAGCAGTTCTTC. The J gene is TRBJ2-1, the V gene TRBV12-5; 9 bases match TRBD2. V gave up 2 bases and J gave up 10 bases; unmatched junction bases: 15. CDR3 length: 17 residues. The V gene's germline CDR1 is LGHNT and CDR2 FRNRAP.

The chain carries TRBV12-5 and TRBJ2-7, with 9 bases identical to TRBD1. Germline trimming cut 5 bases from V and 0 bases from J; bases unmatched to any gene: 11. The CDR3 covers 17 residues. Germline lookup yields CDR1 LGHNT and CDR2 FRNRAP. This CDR3 reads CASGLSPGTGSSYEQYF. The CDR3 coding sequence is TGTGCTAGTGGTCTATCCCCCGGGACAGGGAGCTCCTACGAGCAGTACTTC.

The V call is TRBV5-1, the J call TRBJ2-1, with 8 bases fitting TRBD1. Germline V gene lookup returns CDR1 SGHRS and CDR2 YFSETQ. This CDR3 spans 16 amino acids. Germline trimming cut 0 bases from V and 5 bases from J; bases unmatched to any gene: 7. Written as DNA, the CDR3 is TGCGCCAGCAGCTTGGGACAGGGGCTCGTAAACAATGAGCAGTTCTTC. Encoded protein: CASSLGQGLVNNEQFF. Full variable domain (outside the CDR3, taken from reference TRBV5-1 and TRBJ2-1): KAGVTQTPRYLIKTRGQQVTLSCSPISGHRSVSWYQQTPGQGLQFLFEYFSETQRNKGNFPGRFSGRQFSNSRSEMNVSTLELGDSALYLCASSLGQGLVNNEQFFGPGTRLTVL.

The chain joins TRBV9 to TRBJ1-1; perhaps TRBD1 as D (6 bases). The CDR3 has 17 amino acids. The V gene's germline CDR1 is SGDLS and CDR2 YYNGEE. The V gene lost 0 bases and the J gene lost 1 base, with 16 bases spanning the gap. The CDR3 DNA is TGTGCCAGCAGCGTAGACCCAATACAGGGCGCGAACACTGAAGCTTTCTTT. Protein: CASSVDPIQGANTEAFF.